Listed below are T cell receptor beta chains from one sample, sequenced in a study of blood T cell repertoires in COVID-19. Sequencing was performed with immunoSEQ multiplex PCR; in TCRdb, only in-frame clones are kept and a portion is missing. The data contain about 47,000 clones, about nine tenths of them seen just once; the ten biggest clones take up less than 20%. Source material: peripheral blood. These receptors were obtained from a man in his 60s with active COVID-19. The conserved cysteine and the conserved F or W are not part of the CDR3 here. The order of the fields is CDR3 length, V gene, CDR3 protein.

cdr3_length: 13
v_call: TRBV27
cdr3_aa: ASSDRDSDNYGYT

cdr3_length: 13
v_call: TRBV5-6
cdr3_aa: ASSPTLAFGDEQY

cdr3_length: 14
v_call: TRBV19
cdr3_aa: ASSLGTTWGTKTQY

cdr3_length: 15
v_call: TRBV5-1
cdr3_aa: ASSRAGQGGRTGELF

cdr3_length: 15
v_call: TRBV5-5
cdr3_aa: ASSAGLAGAYQETQY

cdr3_length: 11
v_call: TRBV6-5
cdr3_aa: ASIMTGIYGYT

cdr3_length: 12
v_call: TRBV10-3
cdr3_aa: AISGGLAGYEQY

cdr3_length: 12
v_call: TRBV20-1
cdr3_aa: SASIRVGAETQY

cdr3_length: 12
v_call: TRBV28
cdr3_aa: ASSPLDWSGELF

cdr3_length: 13
v_call: TRBV5-6
cdr3_aa: ASSLVLKRTGELF

cdr3_length: 16
v_call: TRBV6-2/TRBV6-3
cdr3_aa: ASSYPGWGHEVGYGYT

cdr3_length: 11
v_call: TRBV5-4
cdr3_aa: ASSLAGSNEQF

cdr3_length: 12
v_call: TRBV6-2/TRBV6-3
cdr3_aa: ASSFGAGANVLT

cdr3_length: 13
v_call: TRBV28
cdr3_aa: ASSWPGTGPGEQY

cdr3_length: 11
v_call: TRBV28
cdr3_aa: ASSLVQGRQAF

cdr3_length: 12
v_call: TRBV7-2
cdr3_aa: ASSLAGTEETQY

cdr3_length: 13
v_call: TRBV20-1
cdr3_aa: SASDRVVVAYGYT

cdr3_length: 11
v_call: TRBV30
cdr3_aa: AWRDRGRSEQY

cdr3_length: 13
v_call: TRBV4-3
cdr3_aa: ASSQGQGGTGELF

cdr3_length: 12
v_call: TRBV6-5
cdr3_aa: ASSLGLGNTEAF

cdr3_length: 13
v_call: TRBV11-2
cdr3_aa: ASSILAADTGELF

cdr3_length: 12
v_call: TRBV28
cdr3_aa: ASNPTTDNQPQH

cdr3_length: 15
v_call: TRBV18
cdr3_aa: ASSPLSGTGTSGELF

cdr3_length: 16
v_call: TRBV27
cdr3_aa: ASRLDPGTSGRAYEQY

cdr3_length: 14
v_call: TRBV5-6
cdr3_aa: ASSLALGSSGNTIY

cdr3_length: 14
v_call: TRBV7-9
cdr3_aa: ASSTFSGGSYNEQF

cdr3_length: 11
v_call: TRBV19
cdr3_aa: ASSLRGNYGYT

cdr3_length: 14
v_call: TRBV4-2
cdr3_aa: ASSQDVSGGLETQY

cdr3_length: 14
v_call: TRBV20-1
cdr3_aa: SASGGLAGDYYEQY

cdr3_length: 12
v_call: TRBV5-5
cdr3_aa: ASSSGQGMNIQY

cdr3_length: 12
v_call: TRBV11-2
cdr3_aa: ASSLDLISTEQY

cdr3_length: 13
v_call: TRBV5-1
cdr3_aa: ASSLVLQGGTEAF

cdr3_length: 13
v_call: TRBV27
cdr3_aa: ASSLRGGQQETQY

cdr3_length: 13
v_call: TRBV7-9
cdr3_aa: ASSLTRTGLYGYT

cdr3_length: 15
v_call: TRBV28
cdr3_aa: ASRPIQGLPPYNEQF

cdr3_length: 12
v_call: TRBV7-9
cdr3_aa: ASSSSVQGPEQY

cdr3_length: 14
v_call: TRBV2
cdr3_aa: ASSTGQALNNSPLH

cdr3_length: 13
v_call: TRBV4-1
cdr3_aa: ASSQGRGIGSPLH

cdr3_length: 13
v_call: TRBV6-6
cdr3_aa: ASSLLAGPNNEQF

cdr3_length: 10
v_call: TRBV12-3/TRBV12-4
cdr3_aa: ASTLEVYGYT

cdr3_length: 12
v_call: TRBV11-3
cdr3_aa: ASSLSGRVEEQY

cdr3_length: 13
v_call: TRBV4-3
cdr3_aa: ASSQVVGPGHGYT

cdr3_length: 11
v_call: TRBV18
cdr3_aa: ASSPQEDETQY

cdr3_length: 14
v_call: TRBV7-8
cdr3_aa: ASSLSGQPSYNEQF

cdr3_length: 13
v_call: TRBV4-1
cdr3_aa: ASSQNRDSNYGYT

cdr3_length: 11
v_call: TRBV10-3
cdr3_aa: ATTDREDTEAF

cdr3_length: 12
v_call: TRBV2
cdr3_aa: ASSDRADTGELF

cdr3_length: 11
v_call: TRBV4-1
cdr3_aa: ASSQNPGETQY

cdr3_length: 15
v_call: TRBV7-2
cdr3_aa: ASSWGVPGSYNSPLH

cdr3_length: 14
v_call: TRBV7-2
cdr3_aa: ASSSRPDRFDYGYT

cdr3_length: 13
v_call: TRBV6-6
cdr3_aa: ASRDRGSSGNTIY

cdr3_length: 11
v_call: TRBV24-1
cdr3_aa: ATSDPTDNEQF

cdr3_length: 15
v_call: TRBV24-1
cdr3_aa: ATSDSRLATNTGELF

cdr3_length: 14
v_call: TRBV30
cdr3_aa: AWSTQLGGGINEQF

cdr3_length: 13
v_call: TRBV9
cdr3_aa: ASSVEGQGVQPQH

cdr3_length: 13
v_call: TRBV28
cdr3_aa: ASSRPGQGHLEQY

cdr3_length: 12
v_call: TRBV9
cdr3_aa: ASSSSGGPETQY

cdr3_length: 13
v_call: TRBV7-8
cdr3_aa: ASSSGLAGMDTQY

cdr3_length: 13
v_call: TRBV18
cdr3_aa: ASSGLAGGADTQY

cdr3_length: 13
v_call: TRBV29-1
cdr3_aa: SVEAGLAPTGELF